This TCR beta chain was captured in a study of Ad26.COV2.S vaccination and SARS-CoV-2 variants. Study-wide results and caveats: Total responses of T cells may have been underestimated by the analyses of TCR breadth and depth. Comparability of non-spike TCR breadth was observed across vaccine and placebo recipients. Vaccine recipients surpassed placebo recipients in spike-specific TCR breadth.

The V gene lost 1 base and the J gene lost 2 bases, with 11 bases spanning the gap. CDR3 size: 15 residues. CDR1 is SNHLY and CDR2 is FYNNEI in the germline V gene. Comment on this clone: Its antigen is as yet unknown.

Noted treatment: around 19 received Ad26.COV2.S at low or high dose, single or two shots; roughly five received placebo; per-sample allocation not given. Samples analyzed were those drawn on day 63 after the first vaccine or placebo injection. This Boston cohort included adults aged 18-55 years. Repertoires were generated with immunoSEQ multiplex PCR, while TCRdb's copy carries only in-frame clones and drops some. Found here are around 400,000 clones, 83% of them singletons; the top ten hold just under 7.5%. V gene TRBV2 combines with J gene TRBJ1-2; D gene unclear. Specimen: peripheral blood, collected in a trial of Ad26.COV2.S vaccine versus placebo. The sequence was collected from a person between 18 and 65 years old who received the Ad26.COV2.S COVID-19 vaccine or a placebo. The chain's CDR3 is CASSEVLTANYGYTF. The CDR3 nucleotides are TGTGCCAGCAGTGAAGTCCTTACAGCCAACTATGGCTACACCTTC.